This passage covers 28 T cell receptor beta chains from one sample sequenced in a study of T-cell memory formation after mild COVID-19 (dated by TCRdb to the early 2020s). Library preparation used 5' RACE. TCRdb names Illumina NovaSeq 6000 as the instrument used. Using fastp at Q25 and MiXCR, TCRdb reprocessed the public reads and kept productive beta chains. Rows merge per CDR3 protein into single entries with the most common DNA and genes. The sample includes 100,000 to 120,000 distinct CDR3 sequences, with 22% observed a single time. The top ten hold around 40% of the sample. The specimen sequenced was PBMCs or a T cell subset sorted from them (not recorded which). The source of these receptors is a man younger than 35 who had mild COVID-19 (a few samples of this study predate the infection). The sample titles of this study are shuffled in the database, so cell type and time point are left out; the donor was told from shared clones.

This clonotype was counted at least ten times. This sequence joins TRBV12-3 or TRBV12-4 and TRBJ2-1; no definite D call. The CDR3 loop spans 12 amino acids. The ends were cut back, 1 base at V and 7 bases at J, with 5 bases in the middle. DNA of the CDR3: TGTGCCAGCAGTTTAGTGGGGAATGAGCAGTTCTTC. Amino acid sequence: CASSLVGNEQFF.

This clonotype was detected a few times. The rearrangement links TRBV4-1 to TRBJ1-6; 7 positions match TRBD1. Germline V gene sequence: CDR1 MGHRA, CDR2 YSYEKL. Trimming cost V 4 bases and J 7 bases; bases outside gene matches: 10. This CDR3 has 16 residues. The DNA of the CDR3 is TGCGCCAGCAGCCCCAACAGGGGTGAGAAGAATTCACCCCTCCACTTT. Encoded protein: CASSPNRGEKNSPLHF.

In this sample, this clonotype turned up a few times. The rearrangement links TRBV7-3 to TRBJ2-1; 10 nucleotides agree with TRBD2. In germline, CDR1 is SGHTA, CDR2 FQGTGA. The CDR3 sequence is 14 residues long. With V trimmed by 0 bases and J by 9 bases, 2 bases remained unmatched. CDR3 coding DNA: TGTGCCAGCAGCTTAACTAGCGGGAGGAGTGAGCAGTTCTTC. Translation: CASSLTSGRSEQFF.

CDR3 bases: TGTGCCAGCAGTTCGCGCAGGGCTAATGAAAAACTGTTTTTT. Amino acids: CASSSRRANEKLFF. The chain employs TRBV27 and TRBJ1-4; possibly TRBD1 for D (5 bases). From germline, CDR1 is MNHEY and CDR2 SMNVEV (reference sequence). The V gene lost 4 bases and the J gene lost 3 bases, with 9 bases spanning the gap. The CDR3 contains 14 residues.

The chain uses TRBV7-9 and TRBJ1-3; TRBD1 matches at 7 bases. Per germline, CDR1 SEHNR and CDR2 FQNEAQ (reference sequence). The length of the CDR3 is 14 residues. Losses at the gene ends were 5 bases for V and 7 bases for J; bases not matched to a gene: 8. Here the CDR3 reads CASSPREGANTIYF. The DNA for the CDR3 is TGTGCCAGCAGCCCGCGGGAGGGGGCCAACACCATATATTTT.

This clonotype showed up just a few times. This sequence joins TRBV27 and TRBJ2-1; 12 positions match TRBD2. The V segment lost 5 bases and the J segment 7 bases; nucleotides outside the gene matches: 6. The CDR3 extends over 15 amino acids. CDR1 MNHEY and CDR2 SMNVEV come from the germline V gene (reference sequence). CDR3 coding DNA: TGTGCCAGCAGTACCCCTAGCGGGGGGGTGAATGAGCAGTTCTTC. Translation: CASSTPSGGVNEQFF.

This chain connects TRBV12-3 or TRBV12-4 to TRBJ1-5; D perhaps matches TRBD1 (6 bases). This CDR3 contains 15 residues. V shed 2 bases and J shed 7 bases, with 15 bases lying between them. This CDR3 reads CASSLRGALEQPQHF. The CDR3 nucleotides read TGTGCCAGCAGTTTACGGGGGGCGTTAGAGCAGCCCCAGCATTTT.

The J gene is TRBJ2-1, the V gene TRBV21-1. TRBV21-1 is described as a pseudogene. The CDR3 is 16 residues long. The DNA of the CDR3 is TGTGCCAGCAGCAAAAGAGGCGGCAGCTCCTACAATGAGCAGTTCTTC. It encodes CASSKRGGSSYNEQFF.

CDR3 sequence: CASSFRQGWANEQFF. The DNA for the CDR3 is TGTGCCAGCAGCTTCCGACAGGGGTGGGCCAATGAGCAGTTCTTC. The chain employs TRBV11-2 and TRBJ2-1, with 8 bases matching TRBD1. Per germline, CDR1 SGHAT and CDR2 FQNNGV. The CDR3 has 15 residues. Losses at the gene ends were 3 bases for V and 6 bases for J; bases not matched to a gene: 7.

The gene calls are TRBV18 and TRBJ2-3; 8 bases map to TRBD1. This CDR3 has 15 residues. V lost 1 base to trimming and J lost 2 bases; unmatched junction nucleotides: 2. The V gene's germline CDR1 is KGHSH and CDR2 LQKENI. The CDR3 region has the DNA TGTGCCAGCTCACCACTGACAGGGGTCACAGATACGCAGTATTTT. Protein product: CASSPLTGVTDTQYF.

This clonotype was seen more than once but under ten times. The rearrangement uses TRBV9 and TRBJ1-1; D remains ambiguous. The V end was cut by 5 bases, the J end by 1 base, with 18 bases between. The V gene's germline CDR1 is SGDLS and CDR2 YYNGEE. The CDR3 spans 16 residues. CDR3 DNA sequence: TGTGCCAGCAGTACGGAACCGGGCCCCGAGAACACTGAAGCTTTCTTT. Translating gives CASSTEPGPENTEAFF.

The V gene is TRBV9, the J gene TRBJ2-2; perhaps TRBD1 as D (6 bases). Trimming left V 4 bases short and J 0 bases short, with 10 bases between. Germline CDR1 reads SGDLS; CDR2 reads YYNGEE. The CDR3 is 15 amino acids. In DNA, the CDR3 is TGTGCCAGCAGCATTACAGGGTCGAACACCGGGGAGCTGTTTTTT. Translated, it gives CASSITGSNTGELFF.

The rearrangement uses TRBV6-5 and TRBJ1-5, with D possibly matching TRBD1 (5 bases). Trimming removed 0 bases at V and 7 bases at J, with 7 bases between. Germline CDR1 reads MNHEY; CDR2 reads SVGAGI. There are 13 residues in the CDR3. As DNA, the CDR3 is TGTGCCAGCAGTTACTCGGGGGAACAGCCCCAGCATTTT. This sequence encodes CASSYSGEQPQHF.

This clonotype was detected only a few times. The rearrangement uses TRBV24-1 and TRBJ1-5, with a weak D call TRBD1 (6 bases). CDR3 length: 15 residues. Germline CDR1 KGHDR, CDR2 SFDVKD. V was cut by 4 bases and J by 7 bases, with 16 bases left in between. The DNA of the CDR3 is TGTGCCACCAGTGACCATAACAGGGTTGGGCAGCCCCAGCATTTT. The encoded protein is CATSDHNRVGQPQHF.

This clonotype has only one observation. The chain carries TRBV4-1 and TRBJ2-3, with 10 positions matching TRBD2. J gave up 4 bases and V 3 bases, and 4 bases lay outside the gene matches. Germline-derived CDR1 and CDR2 are MGHRA and YSYEKL. The CDR3 runs to 15 residues. CDR3 residues: CASSQAAGGPDTQYF. CDR3 nucleotide sequence: TGCGCCAGCAGCCAGGCAGCGGGGGGGCCAGATACGCAGTATTTT.

This clonotype occurred a few times. CDR3 in amino acids: CASSATGTVGGEAFF. In DNA, the CDR3 is TGTGCCAGCAGCGCCACCGGGACAGTTGGCGGTGAAGCTTTCTTT. The V gene is TRBV7-9, the J gene TRBJ1-1, with 7 bases fitting TRBD1. Germline trimming cut 5 bases from V and 7 bases from J; bases unmatched to any gene: 13. From germline, CDR1 is SEHNR and CDR2 FQNEAQ (reference sequence). CDR3 size: 15 residues. The full variable domain, completed using reference TRBV7-9 and TRBJ1-1, is DTGVSQNPRHKITKRGQNVTFRCDPISEHNRLYWYRQTLGQGPEFLTYFQNEAQLEKSRLLSDRFSAERPKGSFSTLEIQRTEQGDSAMYLCASSATGTVGGEAFFGQGTRLTVV.

This clonotype was observed a few times. J is TRBJ1-5 and V is TRBV12-3 or TRBV12-4; a weak D match, TRBD1 (6 bases). Trimming left V 8 bases short and J 3 bases short, with 11 bases between. The CDR3 covers 13 residues. The CDR3 DNA reads TGTGCCAGCGGGGGGGGGCCCAATCAGCCCCAGCATTTT. Its translation: CASGGGPNQPQHF.

This clonotype appeared a few times. J is TRBJ2-5 and V is TRBV9; possibly TRBD1 or TRBD2 for D (5 bases each). CDR3 size: 12 residues. Trimming removed 1 base from V and 7 bases from J, with 8 bases in between. Germline V gene data show CDR1 as SGDLS and CDR2 as YYNGEE. The DNA of the CDR3 is TGTGCCAGCAGCGTAACAGGAGGGACCCAGTACTTC. This translates into CASSVTGGTQYF. The whole variable domain, filled in from reference TRBV9 and TRBJ2-5, reads DSGVTQTPKHLITATGQRVTLRCSPRSGDLSVYWYQQSLDQGLQFLIQYYNGEERAKGNILERFSAQQFPDLHSELNLSSLELGDSALYFCASSVTGGTQYFGPGTRLLVL.

This clonotype has only a few counts. The V call is TRBV7-2, the J call TRBJ2-5; 10 nucleotides align to TRBD1. Germline-derived CDR1 and CDR2 are SGHTA and FQGNSA. The CDR3 covers 16 residues. V was pared by 6 bases and J by 1 base, with 8 bases of the junction left unmatched. CDR3 nucleotide sequence: TGTGCCAGCAGTCTTGGACAGGGGGAGTCCCAAGAGACCCAGTACTTC. Protein product: CASSLGQGESQETQYF.

This clonotype was observed at least ten times. V and J are TRBV4-1 and TRBJ2-7; the D gene is possibly TRBD1 (5 bases). Trimming shortened V by 0 bases and J by 3 bases, and 12 bases separated the two germline ends. This CDR3 has 15 amino acids. Germline CDR1 reads MGHRA; CDR2 reads YSYEKL. The CDR3 protein is CASSQEFKGNYEQYV. In nucleotides, the CDR3 is TGCGCCAGCAGCCAAGAGTTTAAGGGGAACTACGAGCAGTACGTC.

This clonotype was counted a few times. J is TRBJ2-2 and V is TRBV4-1; 9 bases line up with TRBD1. V was clipped by 4 bases and J by 5 bases; unmatched bases: 8. The length of the CDR3 is 16 residues. Germline loops: CDR1 MGHRA, CDR2 YSYEKL. The DNA for the CDR3 is TGCGCCAGCAGCCTCATCCCCGGGACAGGGACCGGGGAGCTGTTTTTT. This sequence encodes CASSLIPGTGTGELFF.

The table lists this clonotype with a few counts. V usage is TRBV20-1 and J usage is TRBJ2-1, with D maybe TRBD1 (5 bases). The germline CDR1 and CDR2 sequences are DFQATT and SNEGSKA (reference sequence). This CDR3 region has 17 residues. Trimming cost V 4 bases and J 4 bases, with 23 bases left between them. CDR3: CSATPSRKLRVYNEQFF. DNA of the CDR3: TGCAGTGCTACTCCTTCCCGAAAACTCAGGGTATACAATGAGCAGTTCTTC.

The rearrangement joins TRBV29-1 to TRBJ2-2, with D perhaps TRBD1 (6 bases). Trimming cost V 6 bases and J 0 bases, with 8 bases left between them. The germline V gene encodes CDR1 SQVTM and CDR2 ANQGSEA. The CDR3 extends over 13 amino acids. CDR3 protein: CSVSGANTGELFF. CDR3 DNA sequence: TGCAGCGTGTCAGGGGCGAACACCGGGGAGCTGTTTTTT.

This chain joins TRBV12-3 or TRBV12-4 and TRBJ2-3; D ambiguous. V lost 7 bases and J lost 6, with 11 bases in between. This CDR3 contains 12 residues. CDR3 region: CASNSGSDTQYF. The CDR3 region has the DNA TGTGCCAGCAATTCCGGATCGGATACGCAGTATTTT.

The chain recombines TRBV9 with TRBJ2-3; D might be TRBD1 (6 bases). CDR3 length equals 15 residues. Germline V gene sequence: CDR1 SGDLS, CDR2 YYNGEE. Trimming removed 0 bases from V and 2 bases from J, with 10 bases in between. CDR3 nucleotides: TGTGCCAGCAGCGTAGAGGACAGAGTCACAGATACGCAGTATTTT. This translates into CASSVEDRVTDTQYF.

This clonotype was observed a few times. The rearrangement uses TRBV15 and TRBJ1-2; D unresolved. Germline V gene sequence: CDR1 LNHNV, CDR2 YYDKDF (reference sequence). Trimming took off 1 base at V and 8 bases at J, with 14 bases between the two ends. CDR3 length: 14 residues. The CDR3 sequence is CATSRVSGDGGYTF. CDR3 DNA sequence: TGTGCCACCAGCAGAGTGTCAGGCGATGGAGGCTACACCTTC. Combining the CDR3 with reference TRBV15 and TRBJ1-2 gives the whole variable domain DAMVIQNPRYQVTQFGKPVTLSCSQTLNHNVMYWYQQKSSQAPKLLFHYYDKDFNNEADTPDNFQSRRPNTSFCFLDIRSPGLGDTAMYLCATSRVSGDGGYTFGSGTRLTVV.

V is TRBV6-4 and J is TRBJ2-3; D gene uncertain. The CDR3 has 12 residues. V was cut by 2 bases and J by 5 bases, with 5 bases left in between. Germline loops: CDR1 MRHNA, CDR2 SNTAGT. The CDR3 DNA is TGTGCCAGCAGTGACGGGGAAGATACGCAGTATTTT. Its translation is CASSDGEDTQYF.

The sample holds a few counts of this clonotype. V usage is TRBV11-2 and J usage is TRBJ2-3; 7 nucleotides align to TRBD2. The CDR3 length is 18 residues. Trimming took 0 bases from V and 0 from J; bases not matched to a gene: 9. Germline V CDR1 and CDR2: SGHAT, FQNNGV. The CDR3 spells CASSLDRFNSGSTDTQYF. In DNA form, the CDR3 reads TGTGCCAGCAGCTTAGATCGTTTCAATAGCGGGAGCACAGATACGCAGTATTTT.